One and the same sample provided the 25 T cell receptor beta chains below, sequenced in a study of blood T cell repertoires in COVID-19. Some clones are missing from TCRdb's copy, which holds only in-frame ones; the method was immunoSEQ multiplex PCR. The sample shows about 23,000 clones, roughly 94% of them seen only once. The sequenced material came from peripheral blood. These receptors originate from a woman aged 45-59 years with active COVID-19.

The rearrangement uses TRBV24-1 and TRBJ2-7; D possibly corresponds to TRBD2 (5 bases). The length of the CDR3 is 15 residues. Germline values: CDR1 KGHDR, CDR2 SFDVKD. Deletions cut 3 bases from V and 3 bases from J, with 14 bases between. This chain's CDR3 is CATSDSTGRDYEQYF. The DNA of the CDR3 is TGTGCCACCAGTGATAGCACCGGACGGGACTACGAGCAGTACTTC.

The chain's CDR3 is CASREGAAGELFF. As DNA, the CDR3 is TGTGCCAGCAGGGAGGGGGCAGCCGGGGAGCTGTTTTTT. The chain recombines TRBV2 with TRBJ2-2; the D gene is possibly TRBD1 (7 bases). The CDR3 loop spans 13 amino acids. V lost 6 bases to trimming and J lost 6 bases, with 11 bases between them. CDR1 SNHLY and CDR2 FYNNEI come from the germline V gene.

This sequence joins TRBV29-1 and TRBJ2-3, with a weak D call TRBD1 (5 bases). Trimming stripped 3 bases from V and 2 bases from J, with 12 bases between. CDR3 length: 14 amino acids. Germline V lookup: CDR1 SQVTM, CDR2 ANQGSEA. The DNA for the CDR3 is TGCAGCGTTGACGGTGGGGCACCCACAGATACGCAGTATTTT. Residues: CSVDGGAPTDTQYF.

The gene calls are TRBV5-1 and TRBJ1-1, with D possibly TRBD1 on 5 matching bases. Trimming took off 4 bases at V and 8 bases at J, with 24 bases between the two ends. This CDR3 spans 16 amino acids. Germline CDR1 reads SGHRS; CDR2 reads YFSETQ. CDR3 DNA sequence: TGCGCCAGCAGCCGGCAGATAACCTCCGGGACTGCCGAAGCTTTCTTT. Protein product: CASSRQITSGTAEAFF.

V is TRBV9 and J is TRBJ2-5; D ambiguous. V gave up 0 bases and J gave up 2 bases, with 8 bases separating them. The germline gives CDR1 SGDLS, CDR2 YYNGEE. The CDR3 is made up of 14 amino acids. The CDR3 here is CASSVGGQQETQYF. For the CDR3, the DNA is TGTGCCAGCAGCGTAGGTGGCCAACAAGAGACCCAGTACTTC.

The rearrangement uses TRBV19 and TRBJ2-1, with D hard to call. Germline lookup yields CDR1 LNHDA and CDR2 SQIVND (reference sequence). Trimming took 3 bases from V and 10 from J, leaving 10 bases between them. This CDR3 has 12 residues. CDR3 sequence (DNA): TGTGCCAGTAGTATTTGGGCAGAAGAGCAGTTCTTC. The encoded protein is CASSIWAEEQFF.

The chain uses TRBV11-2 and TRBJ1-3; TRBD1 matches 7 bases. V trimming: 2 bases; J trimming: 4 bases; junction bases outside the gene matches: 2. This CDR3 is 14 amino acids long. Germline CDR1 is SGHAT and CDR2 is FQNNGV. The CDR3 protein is CASSLTGVGNTIYF. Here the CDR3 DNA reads TGTGCCAGCAGCTTAACAGGGGTAGGAAACACCATATATTTT.

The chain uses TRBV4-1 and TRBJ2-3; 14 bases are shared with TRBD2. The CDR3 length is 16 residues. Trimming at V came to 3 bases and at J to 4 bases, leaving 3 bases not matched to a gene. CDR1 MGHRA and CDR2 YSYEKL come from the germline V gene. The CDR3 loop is CASSHGLAGGPDTQYF. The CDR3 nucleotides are TGCGCCAGCAGCCACGGACTAGCGGGGGGACCAGATACGCAGTATTTT.

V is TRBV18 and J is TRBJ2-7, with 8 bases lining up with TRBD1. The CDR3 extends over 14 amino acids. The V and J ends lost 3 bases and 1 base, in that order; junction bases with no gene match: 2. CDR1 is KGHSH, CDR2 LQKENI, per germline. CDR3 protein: CASSPRTGSYEQYF. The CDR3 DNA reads TGTGCCAGCTCACCGAGGACAGGGTCCTACGAGCAGTACTTC.

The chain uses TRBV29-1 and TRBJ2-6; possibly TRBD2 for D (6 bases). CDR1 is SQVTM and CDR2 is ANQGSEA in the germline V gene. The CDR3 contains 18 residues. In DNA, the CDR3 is TGCGGGGGACTCGGCCCAGAGGGGCGTCGGTCTGGGGCCAACGTCCTGACTTTC. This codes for CGGLGPEGRRSGANVLTF.

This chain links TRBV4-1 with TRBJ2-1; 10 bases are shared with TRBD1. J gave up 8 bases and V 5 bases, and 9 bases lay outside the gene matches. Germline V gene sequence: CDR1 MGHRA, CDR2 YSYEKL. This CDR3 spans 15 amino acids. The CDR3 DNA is TGCGCCAGCAGCTCGGGACAGGGGCTCATCGATGAGCAGTTCTTC. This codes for CASSSGQGLIDEQFF.

The chain's CDR3 is CASTLKRGQRNTEAFF. The DNA for the CDR3 is TGTGCCAGCACCCTTAAGAGGGGGCAGAGAAACACTGAAGCTTTCTTT. The chain couples TRBV5-8 to TRBJ1-1; 7 nucleotides align to TRBD1. The CDR3 contains 16 residues. Looked up from germline, CDR1 is SGHTS and CDR2 is YDEGEE. The V gene end was trimmed by 6 bases and the J gene end by 2 bases; junction bases not matched to a gene: 13.

The CDR3, as DNA: TGTGCCAGCAGTTTAGCGCTGGGGCAAGCTTTCTTT. The encoded protein is CASSLALGQAFF. The rearrangement uses TRBV12-3 or TRBV12-4 and TRBJ1-1; D is possibly TRBD1 (5 bases). The CDR3 totals 12 residues. V dropped 0 bases and J dropped 9 bases, with 8 bases sitting between them.

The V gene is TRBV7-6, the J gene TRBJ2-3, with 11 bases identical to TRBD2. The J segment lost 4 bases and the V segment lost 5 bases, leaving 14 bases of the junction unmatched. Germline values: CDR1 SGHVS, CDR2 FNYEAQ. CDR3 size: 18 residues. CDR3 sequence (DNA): TGTGCCAGCAGCGCATACTTTGGGACTAGCGGAGCGGCAGATACGCAGTATTTT. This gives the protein CASSAYFGTSGAADTQYF.

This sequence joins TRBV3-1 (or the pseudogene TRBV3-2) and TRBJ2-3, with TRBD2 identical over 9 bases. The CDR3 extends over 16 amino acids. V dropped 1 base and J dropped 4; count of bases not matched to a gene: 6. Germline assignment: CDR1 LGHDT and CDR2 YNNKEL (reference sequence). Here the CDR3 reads CASSQAAGGRADTQYF. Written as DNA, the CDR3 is TGTGCCAGCAGCCAAGCAGCGGGAGGTAGGGCAGATACGCAGTATTTT.

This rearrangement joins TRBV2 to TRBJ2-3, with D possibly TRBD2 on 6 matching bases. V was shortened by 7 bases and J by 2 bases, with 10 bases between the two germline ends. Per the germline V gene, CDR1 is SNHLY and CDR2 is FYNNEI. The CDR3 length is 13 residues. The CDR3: CASKEGSTDTQYF. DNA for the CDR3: TGTGCCAGCAAGGAGGGGTCCACAGATACGCAGTATTTT.

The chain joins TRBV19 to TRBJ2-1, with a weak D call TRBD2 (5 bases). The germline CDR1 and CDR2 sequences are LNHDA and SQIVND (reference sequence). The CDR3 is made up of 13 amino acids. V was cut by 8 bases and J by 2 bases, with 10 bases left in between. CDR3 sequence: CASARGTYNEQFF. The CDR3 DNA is TGTGCCAGTGCCCGGGGAACCTACAATGAGCAGTTCTTC.

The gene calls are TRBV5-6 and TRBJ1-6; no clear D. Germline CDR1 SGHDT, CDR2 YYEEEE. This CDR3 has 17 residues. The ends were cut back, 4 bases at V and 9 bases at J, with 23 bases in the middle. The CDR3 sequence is CASSPPLGSPFGSPLHF. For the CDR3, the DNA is TGTGCCAGCAGCCCCCCTTTGGGCAGTCCATTCGGTTCACCCCTCCACTTT.

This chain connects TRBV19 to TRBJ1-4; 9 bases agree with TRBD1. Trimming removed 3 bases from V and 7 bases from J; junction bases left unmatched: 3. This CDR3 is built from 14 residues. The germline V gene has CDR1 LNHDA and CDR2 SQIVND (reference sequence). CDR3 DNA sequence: TGTGCCAGTAGTATGGGACAGGGCCGTGAAAAACTGTTTTTT. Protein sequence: CASSMGQGREKLFF.

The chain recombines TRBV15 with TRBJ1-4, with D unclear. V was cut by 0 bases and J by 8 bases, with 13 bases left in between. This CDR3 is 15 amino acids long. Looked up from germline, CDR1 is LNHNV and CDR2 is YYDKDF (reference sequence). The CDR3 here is CATSRDRSESEKLFF. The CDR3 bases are TGTGCCACCAGCAGAGATCGGTCCGAATCCGAAAAACTGTTTTTT.

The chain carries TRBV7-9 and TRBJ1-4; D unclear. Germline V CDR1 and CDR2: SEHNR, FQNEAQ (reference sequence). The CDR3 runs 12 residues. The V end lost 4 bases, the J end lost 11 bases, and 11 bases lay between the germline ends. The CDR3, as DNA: TGTGCCAGCAGCTCCTCGGCGGGGAAACTGTTTTTT. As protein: CASSSSAGKLFF.

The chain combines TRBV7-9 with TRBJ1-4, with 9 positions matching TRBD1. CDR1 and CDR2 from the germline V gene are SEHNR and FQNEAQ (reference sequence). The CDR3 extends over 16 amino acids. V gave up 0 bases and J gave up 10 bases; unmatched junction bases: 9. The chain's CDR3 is CASSLAAGDRVRKLFF. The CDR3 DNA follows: TGTGCCAGCAGCTTAGCGGCGGGGGACAGGGTCCGAAAACTGTTTTTT.

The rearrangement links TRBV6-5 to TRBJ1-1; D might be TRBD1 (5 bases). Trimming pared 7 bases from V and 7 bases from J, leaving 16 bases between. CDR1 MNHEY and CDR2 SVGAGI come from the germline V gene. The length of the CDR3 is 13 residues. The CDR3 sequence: CASTTRAGLEAFF. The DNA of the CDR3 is TGTGCCAGCACCACTAGGGCGGGACTTGAAGCTTTCTTT.

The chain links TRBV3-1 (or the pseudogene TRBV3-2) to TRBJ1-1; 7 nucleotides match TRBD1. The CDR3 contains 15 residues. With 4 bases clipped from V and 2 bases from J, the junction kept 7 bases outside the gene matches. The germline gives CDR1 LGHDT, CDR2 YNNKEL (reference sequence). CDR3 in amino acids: CASSPRGLVNTEAFF. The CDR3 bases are TGTGCCAGCAGCCCTAGGGGGCTAGTTAACACTGAAGCTTTCTTT.

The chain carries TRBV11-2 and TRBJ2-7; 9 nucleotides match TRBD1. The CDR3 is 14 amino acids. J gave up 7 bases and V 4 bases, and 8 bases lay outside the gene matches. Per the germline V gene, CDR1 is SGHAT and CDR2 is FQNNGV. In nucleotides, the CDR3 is TGTGCCAGCAGCTCGGGGACAGGGTATTTAGAGCAGTACTTC. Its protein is CASSSGTGYLEQYF.